The T cell receptor beta chain under discussion was sequenced for a study of esophageal squamous cell carcinoma under preoperative chemotherapy. Background on the study: Samples included peripheral blood T cells as well as tumor-infiltrating lymphocytes. Findings of the study overall: After treatment, tumor-infiltrating lymphocytes apparently came partly from blood T cells. Clonal contraction, more than amplification, hit abundant clones after paclitaxel-nedaplatin.

In TCRdb, the PCR reads were re-called with MiXCR into one record per CDR3 protein. The table records 25,000 to 35,000 distinct CDR3 sequences, about half of them present only once. Time point reported: before preoperative PTX-NDP chemotherapy. The CDR3 is made up of 15 amino acids. Germline loops: CDR1 MNHNY, CDR2 SVGAGI (reference sequence). Deletions cut 4 bases from V and 4 bases from J, with 15 bases between. This clonotype was observed many times. The target antigen is unknown. V and J are TRBV6-6 and TRBJ2-3, with TRBD1 as a possible D gene (5 bases). This specimen was taken from a patient given preoperative chemotherapy. This TCR was recovered from a human donor with esophageal squamous cell carcinoma. The donor label of this sample is uncertain. The chain's CDR3 is CASSLDKWSADTQYF. CDR3 sequence (DNA): TGTGCCAGCAGTTTGGACAAATGGAGCGCAGATACGCAGTATTTT.